This TCR beta chain was sequenced for a study of early T cells in non-severe SARS-CoV-2 infection. Study at large: The authors sequenced bulk RNA from unsorted whole blood, leaving chains unpaired.

Study findings and constraints: Anti-spike CD8 responses were favored in VDJdb matching, and private and CD4 specificities were missed.

Each cDNA molecule carried a unique molecular identifier. TCRdb re-called the 5' RACE reads with MiXCR, one entry per CDR3 protein. The data hold under 35,000 distinct CDR3 sequences, with roughly 5.2% observed a single time. This clonotype has a count of ten or more. Its antigen is unknown. Germline CDR1 WNHNN, CDR2 SYGVQD (reference sequence). V dropped 8 bases and J dropped 2 bases, with 9 bases sitting between them. The CDR3 has 12 residues. The TCR sequence derives from an adult who was a healthcare worker with PCR-confirmed SARS-CoV-2 infection or an uninfected control (not recorded which). The genes are TRBV10-1 and TRBJ2-5; D could derive from TRBD1 or TRBD2 (5 bases each). Sequenced: whole blood. The CDR3 spells CASEGRQETQYF. CDR3 in DNA: TGCGCCAGCGAGGGACGGCAAGAGACCCAGTACTTC.